Listed below are T cell receptor beta chains from one sample, sequenced in a study of OX40 agonist ivuxolimab in advanced cancers. The data were produced by immunoSEQ multiplex PCR, yet TCRdb's version contains in-frame clones alone and is incomplete. The sample includes tens of thousands of clones, approximately 91% of them seen just once. Specimen: CD4+ or CD8+ T cells sorted from blood, collected in a trial of the OX40 agonist ivuxolimab. The receptors stem from an adult with an advanced solid tumor such as melanoma, head and neck, liver or kidney cancer. CDR3s include the opening cysteine and the closing phenylalanine or tryptophan. Each record gives: CDR3 DNA, CDR3 protein, V gene, D gene, clone size, J gene. The D gene is left open where the match is weak. Expanded clones are given a class, and other clones once, few, many or no size at all.

cdr3_nt: TGTGCCAGCAGAGGAAGCGGGAGTAGGTCCTACGAGCAGTACTTC
cdr3_aa: CASRGSGSRSYEQYF
v_call: TRBV4-2
d_call: TRBD2
clone_size: NA
j_call: TRBJ2-7

cdr3_nt: TGTGCCAGTAGTATAGGCGGGAACACAGATACGCAGTATTTT
cdr3_aa: CASSIGGNTDTQYF
v_call: TRBV19
d_call: NA
clone_size: once
j_call: TRBJ2-3

cdr3_nt: TGTGCCAGCAGCCAACAATGGGGGCGTGGTGGAAACACCATATATTTT
cdr3_aa: CASSQQWGRGGNTIYF
v_call: TRBV14
d_call: NA
clone_size: NA
j_call: TRBJ1-3

cdr3_nt: TGTGCCAGCAGCGTCAACAGGCGAGCCACAGATACGCAGTATTTT
cdr3_aa: CASSVNRRATDTQYF
v_call: TRBV9
d_call: NA
clone_size: NA
j_call: TRBJ2-3

cdr3_nt: TGTGCCAGCAGGCCAGGGGGTGGATGGACTGAAGCTTTCTTT
cdr3_aa: CASRPGGGWTEAFF
v_call: TRBV6-1
d_call: TRBD1
clone_size: NA
j_call: TRBJ1-1

cdr3_nt: TGTGCCAGCAGGTTACGTCGGGACGGGACATCCTACGAGCAGTACTTC
cdr3_aa: CASRLRRDGTSYEQYF
v_call: TRBV6-6
d_call: NA
clone_size: NA
j_call: TRBJ2-7

cdr3_nt: TGTGCCAGCAGCTTAGTGGGCCTAGCGGGAGGGACTAACTACAATGAGCAGTTCTTC
cdr3_aa: CASSLVGLAGGTNYNEQFF
v_call: TRBV7-9
d_call: TRBD2
clone_size: NA
j_call: TRBJ2-1

cdr3_nt: TGTGCCAGCAGCTTATGGCTAGCGAGAAACACCGGGGAGCTGTTTTTT
cdr3_aa: CASSLWLARNTGELFF
v_call: TRBV7-9
d_call: NA
clone_size: NA
j_call: TRBJ2-2

cdr3_nt: TGTGCCAGCTCACCTACGGGAGAAGATACGCAGTATTTT
cdr3_aa: CASSPTGEDTQYF
v_call: TRBV18
d_call: NA
clone_size: once
j_call: TRBJ2-3

cdr3_nt: TGTGCCAGTAGTATGAATTCGAGGAATGAAAAACTGTTTTTT
cdr3_aa: CASSMNSRNEKLFF
v_call: TRBV19
d_call: NA
clone_size: NA
j_call: TRBJ1-4

cdr3_nt: TGTGCCAGCAGCTCACAGGGGGTGATCGGCTACACCTTC
cdr3_aa: CASSSQGVIGYTF
v_call: TRBV7-8
d_call: TRBD1
clone_size: NA
j_call: TRBJ1-2

cdr3_nt: TGCAGCGTGGACAGGGGAGAGGGCACTGAAGCTTTCTTT
cdr3_aa: CSVDRGEGTEAFF
v_call: TRBV29-1
d_call: TRBD1
clone_size: NA
j_call: TRBJ1-1

cdr3_nt: TGTGCCAGCAGCCGAGGGACTAGCGGGAGTGGGAGGGACAATGAGCAGTTCTTC
cdr3_aa: CASSRGTSGSGRDNEQFF
v_call: TRBV7-8
d_call: TRBD2
clone_size: NA
j_call: TRBJ2-1

cdr3_nt: TGTGCCTGGAGTGTTAGCGGGAGCGCAGATACGCAGTATTTT
cdr3_aa: CAWSVSGSADTQYF
v_call: TRBV30
d_call: TRBD2
clone_size: NA
j_call: TRBJ2-3

cdr3_nt: TGTGCCAGCAGCGCCTCTAGCTACAATGAGCAGTTCTTC
cdr3_aa: CASSASSYNEQFF
v_call: TRBV7-2
d_call: NA
clone_size: NA
j_call: TRBJ2-1

cdr3_nt: TGTGCCAGCAGTGCTAGCGGGAGCCCCTACAATGAGCAGTTCTTC
cdr3_aa: CASSASGSPYNEQFF
v_call: TRBV28
d_call: TRBD2
clone_size: NA
j_call: TRBJ2-1

cdr3_nt: TGTGCCTGCGACGAGGGTCCCGAGCAGTACTTC
cdr3_aa: CACDEGPEQYF
v_call: TRBV30
d_call: NA
clone_size: NA
j_call: TRBJ2-7

cdr3_nt: TGTGCCAGCGGGAGGGCCTTCAATGAGCAGTTCTTC
cdr3_aa: CASGRAFNEQFF
v_call: TRBV28
d_call: TRBD2
clone_size: NA
j_call: TRBJ2-1

cdr3_nt: TGTGCCAGCAGTGTTTATAACACTGAAGCTTTCTTT
cdr3_aa: CASSVYNTEAFF
v_call: TRBV2
d_call: NA
clone_size: NA
j_call: TRBJ1-1

cdr3_nt: TGTGCCACCAGCAGAGATTCCGGCAGGGGGTACACCTACGAGCAGTACTTC
cdr3_aa: CATSRDSGRGYTYEQYF
v_call: TRBV15
d_call: TRBD1
clone_size: NA
j_call: TRBJ2-7

cdr3_nt: TGTGCCAGCTCACCATTTGAGGGCATGCCCCAGCATTTT
cdr3_aa: CASSPFEGMPQHF
v_call: TRBV18
d_call: NA
clone_size: NA
j_call: TRBJ1-5

cdr3_nt: TGCGCCAGCAGCTTGGCGGGACTAGCGGGGAACAATGAGCAGTTCTTC
cdr3_aa: CASSLAGLAGNNEQFF
v_call: TRBV5-1
d_call: TRBD2
clone_size: NA
j_call: TRBJ2-1

cdr3_nt: TGTGCCAGCAGCGTAGTGAGCAGGGATGAGCAGTTCTTC
cdr3_aa: CASSVVSRDEQFF
v_call: TRBV9
d_call: NA
clone_size: NA
j_call: TRBJ2-1

cdr3_nt: TGTGCCAGCTCACCAACCGGCACTGAAGCTTTCTTT
cdr3_aa: CASSPTGTEAFF
v_call: TRBV18
d_call: NA
clone_size: NA
j_call: TRBJ1-1

cdr3_nt: TGTGCCAGCAGCCCCGACAGGGCGTCTGAAGCTTTCTTT
cdr3_aa: CASSPDRASEAFF
v_call: TRBV5-4
d_call: TRBD1
clone_size: NA
j_call: TRBJ1-1

cdr3_nt: TGTGCCAGCAGCCGAGAGGAGACCCAGTACTTC
cdr3_aa: CASSREETQYF
v_call: TRBV7-9
d_call: NA
clone_size: once
j_call: TRBJ2-5

cdr3_nt: TGTGCCACCACCGACAGGGGTCGAAATAAGGGAGAGCAGTACTTC
cdr3_aa: CATTDRGRNKGEQYF
v_call: TRBV19
d_call: TRBD1
clone_size: NA
j_call: TRBJ2-7

cdr3_nt: TGTGCCAGCAGTTTCACCTCTGGTAGCAATCAGCCCCAGCATTTT
cdr3_aa: CASSFTSGSNQPQHF
v_call: TRBV28
d_call: NA
clone_size: NA
j_call: TRBJ1-5

cdr3_nt: TGCGCCAGCAGCTTGGCCGCAGGGCCTGACTCTGGAAACACCATATATTTT
cdr3_aa: CASSLAAGPDSGNTIYF
v_call: TRBV5-1
d_call: NA
clone_size: NA
j_call: TRBJ1-3

cdr3_nt: TGTGCCAGCAGCTCAGGACCAGGGGGTATTGGAAACACCATATATTTT
cdr3_aa: CASSSGPGGIGNTIYF
v_call: TRBV27
d_call: TRBD1
clone_size: NA
j_call: TRBJ1-3

cdr3_nt: TGTGCCAGCAGCGTAGCAGCGGGAGGCCGAACCAACACAGATACGCAGTATTTT
cdr3_aa: CASSVAAGGRTNTDTQYF
v_call: TRBV9
d_call: TRBD2
clone_size: NA
j_call: TRBJ2-3

cdr3_nt: TGTGCCAGTAGTACCGGAGGACAGGGATCGGTAGGCTACACCTTC
cdr3_aa: CASSTGGQGSVGYTF
v_call: TRBV19
d_call: TRBD1
clone_size: NA
j_call: TRBJ1-2

cdr3_nt: TGTGCCAGCAGCTTCGACAGGGGAGACACTGAAGCTTTCTTT
cdr3_aa: CASSFDRGDTEAFF
v_call: TRBV7-2
d_call: TRBD1
clone_size: NA
j_call: TRBJ1-1

cdr3_nt: TGTGCCAGCAGTTATAATGAAAAACTGTTTTTT
cdr3_aa: CASSYNEKLFF
v_call: TRBV6-5
d_call: NA
clone_size: NA
j_call: TRBJ1-4

cdr3_nt: TGCGCCAGCAGCGAGGGACAGGGGGCCTGGTCACCCCTCCACTTT
cdr3_aa: CASSEGQGAWSPLHF
v_call: TRBV5-1
d_call: TRBD1
clone_size: NA
j_call: TRBJ1-6

cdr3_nt: TGTGCCAGTAGTAGTGGACAGGGTATCACCTACGAGCAGTACTTC
cdr3_aa: CASSSGQGITYEQYF
v_call: TRBV19
d_call: TRBD1
clone_size: NA
j_call: TRBJ2-7

cdr3_nt: TGTGCCAGCTTGCCGGGACTAGCGACAGATACGCAGTATTTT
cdr3_aa: CASLPGLATDTQYF
v_call: TRBV28
d_call: TRBD2
clone_size: NA
j_call: TRBJ2-3

cdr3_nt: TGTGCCAGCAGCTTGGATCTAGCGGTGAACACCGGGGAGCTGTTTTTT
cdr3_aa: CASSLDLAVNTGELFF
v_call: TRBV5-6
d_call: TRBD2
clone_size: NA
j_call: TRBJ2-2

cdr3_nt: TGTGCTAGTGGTTTAAGGGGCACCGGGGAGCTGTTTTTT
cdr3_aa: CASGLRGTGELFF
v_call: TRBV12-5
d_call: NA
clone_size: NA
j_call: TRBJ2-2

cdr3_nt: TGTGCCAGCAGCCCCGCCAGCCTGAGCTCTGGAAACACCATATATTTT
cdr3_aa: CASSPASLSSGNTIYF
v_call: TRBV6-6
d_call: NA
clone_size: NA
j_call: TRBJ1-3

cdr3_nt: TGTGCCAGCTCACCAATCATGGGACTAGCGGGAGGCCCTGCGGGGACCCAGTACTTC
cdr3_aa: CASSPIMGLAGGPAGTQYF
v_call: TRBV18
d_call: TRBD2
clone_size: NA
j_call: TRBJ2-5

cdr3_nt: TGTGCCAGCAGTCCACAGGGACAGGGGGGGAATCAGCCCCAGCATTTT
cdr3_aa: CASSPQGQGGNQPQHF
v_call: TRBV28
d_call: TRBD1
clone_size: once
j_call: TRBJ1-5